Sequencing of this T cell receptor (beta chain) was carried out in a study of blood T cell repertoires in COVID-19. Turning to the study itself: Specimens from acute and convalescent COVID-19 originated in the United States, Italy and Spain. PBMCs, B-cell-depleted T cells, or T cells provided the cDNA or gDNA that made up the material.

The CDR3 consists of 14 residues. The V gene lost 5 bases and the J gene lost 2 bases, with 13 bases spanning the gap. Per germline, CDR1 SGHDT and CDR2 YYEEEE. Original processing notes: Amplifying reference gene primers gave estimates of nucleated cell counts. Produced via immunoSEQ multiplex PCR; TCRdb's table is partial and in-frame only. That table is the source of V, J and clone size, and D and trimming were worked out from the DNA. This sample yields about 90,000 clones, of which roughly 87% are seen a single time; about 15% belongs to the top ten. The source material was peripheral blood. This TCR was recovered from a male donor with acute or convalescent COVID-19. The chain employs TRBV5-6 and TRBJ2-5; a weak D match, TRBD2 (5 bases). CDR3 sequence (DNA): TGTGCCAGCAGTCGTGTTTCGGGGCAAGAGACCCAGTACTTC. This translates into CASSRVSGQETQYF.